One sample yielded the 8 T cell receptor beta chains listed below, sequenced in a study of cytomegalovirus exposure and HLA in healthy donors. PCR used 60 Vbeta primers and 13 Jbeta primers. Produced via immunoSEQ multiplex PCR; TCRdb's table is partial and in-frame only. Altogether approximately 280,000 clones are present, 70% to 90% being singletons, with the ten largest covering around 2.1%. The specimen was PBMCs. The receptors shown here come from a woman aged 18-29 years in good health and CMV-seronegative.

This clone has just one count. This sequence joins TRBV18 and TRBJ2-1; D not certain. The CDR3 has 13 amino acids. Germline CDR1 and CDR2: KGHSH and LQKENI. Trimming shortened V by 3 bases and J by 5 bases, and 8 bases separated the two germline ends. CDR3 protein: CASSPSLNNEQFF. The CDR3 DNA follows: TGTGCCAGCTCACCCAGTCTCAACAATGAGCAGTTCTTC.

The chain uses TRBV5-6 and TRBJ1-6; no clear D. Per germline, CDR1 SGHDT and CDR2 YYEEEE. The CDR3 has 14 residues. The germline V and J ends were trimmed by 2 bases and 5 bases, with 8 bases remaining between them. As DNA, the CDR3 is TGTGCCAGCAGCTTTTACAGAGATAATTCACCCCTCCACTTT. Residues: CASSFYRDNSPLHF.

The chain carries TRBV10-3 and TRBJ2-7, with 8 bases matching TRBD2. Germline V gene sequence: CDR1 ENHRY, CDR2 SYGVKD. The CDR3 loop spans 14 amino acids. V lost 11 bases and J lost 2; bases outside the gene matches: 11. The CDR3: CAPTGGGRTYEQYF. CDR3 nucleotides: TGTGCCCCCACCGGGGGGGGGCGAACCTACGAGCAGTACTTC.

This clone was found once. The CDR3 protein is CASSLGGGAPDEQFF. The CDR3, as DNA: TGTGCCAGCAGCTTAGGCGGGGGGGCCCCGGATGAGCAGTTCTTC. The chain has TRBV7-6 and TRBJ2-1; 9 positions match TRBD2. After removal of 1 base from V and 8 bases from J, the junction contained 6 bases not matched to a gene. CDR1 is SGHVS, CDR2 FNYEAQ, per germline. The CDR3 is made up of 15 amino acids.

CDR3 protein: CASSESDRDSGYTF. The DNA for the CDR3 is TGTGCCAGCAGTGAATCGGACAGGGACAGTGGCTACACCTTC. The V and J genes are TRBV25-1 and TRBJ1-2; 8 positions match TRBD1. Trimming removed 1 base from V and 7 bases from J; junction bases left unmatched: 5. This CDR3 region has 14 residues. CDR1 and CDR2 (germline): MGHDK, SYGVNS.

The chain uses TRBV5-4 and TRBJ2-3, with 10 bases lining up with TRBD2. The germline CDR1 and CDR2 sequences are SGHNT and YYREEE (reference sequence). This CDR3 is built from 16 residues. With 3 bases clipped from V and 2 bases from J, the junction kept 6 bases outside the gene matches. In nucleotides, the CDR3 is TGTGCCAGCAGCTCAAGGACTAGCGGATCCACAGATACGCAGTATTTT. Translation gives CASSSRTSGSTDTQYF.

V gene TRBV5-4 combines with J gene TRBJ2-7; TRBD1 matches at 8 bases. V lost 2 bases to trimming and J lost 5 bases; unmatched junction nucleotides: 6. The CDR3 length is 14 residues. Germline lookup yields CDR1 SGHNT and CDR2 YYREEE (reference sequence). The CDR3 protein is CASSFSDRVHEQYF. The CDR3 nucleotides read TGTGCCAGCAGCTTCTCGGACAGGGTCCACGAGCAGTACTTC.

The rearrangement uses TRBV7-6 and TRBJ2-7; tentative D call: TRBD2 (6 bases). CDR1 is SGHVS, CDR2 FNYEAQ, per germline. V was trimmed by 1 base and J by 7 bases, leaving 11 bases between them. The CDR3 length is 13 residues. CDR3 loop: CASSLGGVLEQYF. The DNA for the CDR3 is TGTGCCAGCAGCTTAGGGGGGGTGTTGGAGCAGTACTTC.